These T cell receptor beta chains were read from a single sample in a study of CD8 T cells in ankylosing spondylitis. TCRdb re-called the 5' RACE reads through MiXCR, storing one row per CDR3 protein. The sample carries 50,000 to 65,000 distinct CDR3 sequences, around 7.4% recorded once. Material for sequencing was blood, either unsorted or a sorted T cell fraction (not recorded which). All receptors come from a female donor with ankylosing spondylitis or in good health (not recorded which). Both conserved end residues are part of each CDR3. The size entry is marked missing in some rows and otherwise reads once, few, many or a size class.

CDR3 protein: CASSPGWGGLNYNEQFF
clone size: many
J gene: TRBJ2-1
CDR3 length: 17
V gene: TRBV12-3/TRBV12-4

CDR3 protein: CASSLAGDLYNEQFF
clone size: many
J gene: TRBJ2-1
CDR3 length: 15
V gene: TRBV5-1

CDR3 protein: CASSPREAGNTIYF
clone size: many
J gene: TRBJ1-3
CDR3 length: 14
V gene: TRBV12-3/TRBV12-4

CDR3 protein: CASSLDTSTGLYGYTF
clone size: many
J gene: TRBJ1-2
CDR3 length: 16
V gene: TRBV5-1

CDR3 protein: CASSSRDAHQPQHF
clone size: many
J gene: TRBJ1-5
CDR3 length: 14
V gene: TRBV6-2/TRBV6-3

CDR3 protein: CASSPFGDNTGELFF
clone size: few
J gene: TRBJ2-2
CDR3 length: 15
V gene: TRBV18

CDR3 protein: CASSGGASPNIQYF
clone size: many
J gene: TRBJ2-4
CDR3 length: 14
V gene: TRBV6-1

CDR3 protein: CASSLSPGTGEEKLFF
clone size: .
J gene: TRBJ1-4
CDR3 length: 16
V gene: TRBV5-6

CDR3 protein: CASSPANTGELFF
clone size: many
J gene: TRBJ2-2
CDR3 length: 13
V gene: TRBV12-3/TRBV12-4

CDR3 protein: CASSFTLRLGRGLNYGYTF
clone size: .
J gene: TRBJ1-2
CDR3 length: 19
V gene: TRBV11-2

CDR3 protein: CASSGAIQETQYF
clone size: .
J gene: TRBJ2-5
CDR3 length: 13
V gene: TRBV11-3

CDR3 protein: CASSFRRDSSYEQYF
clone size: many
J gene: TRBJ2-7
CDR3 length: 15
V gene: TRBV12-3/TRBV12-4

CDR3 protein: CASSVAGRTSTDTQYF
clone size: many
J gene: TRBJ2-3
CDR3 length: 16
V gene: TRBV9

CDR3 protein: CASSLADREVSYEQYF
clone size: many
J gene: TRBJ2-7
CDR3 length: 16
V gene: TRBV5-1

CDR3 protein: CATSLQGVPLSSYNEQFF
clone size: many
J gene: TRBJ2-1
CDR3 length: 18
V gene: TRBV24-1

CDR3 protein: CATSRAVLTDTQYF
clone size: many
J gene: TRBJ2-3
CDR3 length: 14
V gene: TRBV15